A selection of T cell receptor beta chains follows, all from one sample in a study of follicular helper T cells after annual influenza vaccination. TCRdb's copy holds only in-frame clones and misses some; the assay was immunoSEQ multiplex PCR. This sample has around 10,000 clones, with roughly four fifths found just once. Sequencing used CXCR5- memory CD4+ T cells sorted from blood, obtained 6 weeks after influenza vaccination. These receptors all come from an adult who received the influenza vaccine. Both conserved end residues are part of each CDR3. Each record gives: V gene, D gene, J gene, CDR3 protein, CDR3 DNA. The D gene is left open where the match is weak.

>TRBV14|TRBD1|TRBJ2-1
CASRLLPPGQGDEEQFF
TGTGCCAGCAGACTATTACCCCCGGGACAGGGAGATGAGGAGCAGTTCTTC
>TRBV6-5|NA|TRBJ2-2
CASSYEWGSTGELFF
TGTGCCAGCAGTTACGAATGGGGAAGCACCGGGGAGCTGTTTTTT
>TRBV21-1|NA|TRBJ2-2
CASTPGIRLLTSGANTGELFF
TGTGCCAGCACCCCTGGGATTCGACTTTTGACTAGCGGGGCGAACACCGGGGAGCTGTTTTTT
>TRBV18|NA|TRBJ1-1
CASSTAGTMKGTEAFF
TGTGCCAGCTCAACCGCCGGGACAATGAAGGGCACTGAAGCTTTCTTT
>TRBV6-5|NA|TRBJ2-7
CASKGPGDYEQYF
TGTGCCAGCAAAGGGCCTGGGGACTACGAGCAGTACTTC
>TRBV5-4|NA|TRBJ2-1
CASSLDYNEQFF
TGTGCCAGCAGCTTGGACTACAATGAGCAGTTCTTC
>TRBV11-2|NA|TRBJ2-1
CASSLLLGGGDNEQFF
TGTGCCAGCAGCCTCCTCCTGGGGGGTGGGGACAATGAGCAGTTCTTC
>TRBV19|NA|TRBJ1-4
CASSSLTGGNEKLFF
TGTGCCAGTAGTAGTTTGACAGGTGGTAATGAAAAACTGTTTTTT
>TRBV18|NA|TRBJ1-1
CASSPTELMNTEAFF
TGTGCCAGCTCACCGACAGAACTGATGAACACTGAAGCTTTCTTT
>TRBV7-8|NA|TRBJ2-7
CASSLGTAKSSYEQYF
TGTGCCAGCAGCTTGGGGACCGCTAAAAGCTCCTACGAGCAGTACTTC
>TRBV6-1|TRBD2|TRBJ2-7
CASSGVGTSGAYEQYF
TGTGCCAGCAGTGGGGTTGGGACTAGCGGGGCCTACGAGCAGTACTTC
>TRBV2|NA|TRBJ2-3
CASNRGTDTQYF
TGTGCCAGCAATCGGGGCACAGATACGCAGTATTTT
>TRBV5-4|NA|TRBJ2-1
CASTQNRQLNEQFF
TGTGCCAGCACCCAAAATCGGCAGTTAAATGAGCAGTTCTTC
>TRBV7-2|TRBD1|TRBJ2-7
CASSQGQLREQYF
TGTGCCAGCAGCCAGGGACAGTTAAGGGAGCAGTACTTC
>TRBV19|NA|TRBJ2-5
CASSIGEGRGQETQYF
TGTGCCAGTAGTATAGGTGAGGGGAGAGGACAAGAGACCCAGTACTTC
>TRBV9|TRBD2|TRBJ2-5
CASSVGGGRETQYF
TGTGCCAGCAGCGTCGGGGGGGGCCGGGAGACCCAGTACTTC
>TRBV4-3|NA|TRBJ2-7
CASSQGWGGMYEQYF
TGCGCCAGCAGCCAAGGGTGGGGGGGCATGTACGAGCAGTACTTC
>TRBV18|TRBD1|TRBJ1-5
CASSPDRGSGQPQHF
TGTGCCAGCTCCCCGGACAGGGGGTCTGGTCAGCCCCAGCATTTT
>TRBV10-1|NA|TRBJ2-3
CASSESGSASTDTQYF
TGCGCCAGCAGTGAGTCAGGTAGCGCAAGCACAGATACGCAGTATTTT
>TRBV11-1|TRBD2|TRBJ2-7
CASSLTSGSYEQYF
TGTGCCAGCAGTCTGACTAGCGGCTCCTACGAGCAGTACTTC